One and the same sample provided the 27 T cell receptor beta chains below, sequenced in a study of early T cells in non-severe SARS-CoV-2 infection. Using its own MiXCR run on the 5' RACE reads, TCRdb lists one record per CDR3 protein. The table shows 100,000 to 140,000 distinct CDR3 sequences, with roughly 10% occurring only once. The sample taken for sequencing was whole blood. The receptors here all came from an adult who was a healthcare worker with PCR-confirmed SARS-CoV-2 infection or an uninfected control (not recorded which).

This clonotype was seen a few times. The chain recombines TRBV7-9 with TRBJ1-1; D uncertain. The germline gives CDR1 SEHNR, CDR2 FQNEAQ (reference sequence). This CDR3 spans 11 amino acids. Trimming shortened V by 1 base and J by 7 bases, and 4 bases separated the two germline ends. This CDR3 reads CASSLDYEAFF. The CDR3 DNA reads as TGTGCCAGCAGCTTAGATTATGAAGCTTTCTTT.

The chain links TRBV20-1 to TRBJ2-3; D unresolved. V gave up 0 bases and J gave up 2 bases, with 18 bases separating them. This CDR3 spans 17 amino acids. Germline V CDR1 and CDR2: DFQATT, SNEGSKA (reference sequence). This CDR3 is CSARDLLASSPTDTQYF. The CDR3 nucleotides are TGCAGTGCTAGAGACCTGCTGGCCAGCTCTCCCACAGATACGCAGTATTTT.

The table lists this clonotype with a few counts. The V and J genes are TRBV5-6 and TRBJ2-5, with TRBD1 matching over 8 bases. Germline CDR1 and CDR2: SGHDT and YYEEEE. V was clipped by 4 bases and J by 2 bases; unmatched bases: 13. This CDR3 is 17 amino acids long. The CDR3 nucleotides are TGTGCCAGCAGCCGCAAAACAACAGGGGGATCACAAGAGACCCAGTACTTC. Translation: CASSRKTTGGSQETQYF.

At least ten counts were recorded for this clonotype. The CDR3 DNA sequence: TGCGCCAGCAGCCCACAATATCCCACGACAGGGCCCTACGAGCAGTACTTC. Translation gives CASSPQYPTTGPYEQYF. The chain has TRBV4-3 and TRBJ2-7, with 7 bases matching TRBD1. Germline CDR1 is LGHNA and CDR2 is YSLEER. V was pared by 4 bases and J by 2 bases, with 14 bases of the junction left unmatched. The CDR3 length is 17 residues.

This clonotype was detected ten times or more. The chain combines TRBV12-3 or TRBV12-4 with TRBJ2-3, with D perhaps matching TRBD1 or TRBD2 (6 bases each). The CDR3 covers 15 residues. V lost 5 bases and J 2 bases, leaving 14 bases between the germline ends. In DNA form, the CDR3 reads TGTGCCAGCAGTCAACAATGGGGGGCCACAGATACGCAGTATTTT. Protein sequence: CASSQQWGATDTQYF.

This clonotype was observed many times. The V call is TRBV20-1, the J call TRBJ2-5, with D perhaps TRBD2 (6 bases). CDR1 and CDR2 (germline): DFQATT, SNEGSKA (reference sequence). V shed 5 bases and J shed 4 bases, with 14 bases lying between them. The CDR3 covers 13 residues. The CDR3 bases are TGCAGTGCTTTTCGGGAGATGAGAGAGACCCAGTACTTC. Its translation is CSAFREMRETQYF.

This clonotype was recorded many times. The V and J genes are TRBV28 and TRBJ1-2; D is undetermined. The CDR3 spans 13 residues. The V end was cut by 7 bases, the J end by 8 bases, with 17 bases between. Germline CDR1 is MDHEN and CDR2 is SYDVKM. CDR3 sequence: CASTLLQAGGYTF. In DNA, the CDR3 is TGTGCCAGCACCCTCCTCCAGGCGGGAGGCTACACCTTC.

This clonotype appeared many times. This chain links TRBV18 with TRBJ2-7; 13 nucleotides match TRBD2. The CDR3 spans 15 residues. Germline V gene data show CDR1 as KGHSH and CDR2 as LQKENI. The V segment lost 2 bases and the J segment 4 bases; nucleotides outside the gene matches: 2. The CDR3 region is CASSPGTSGTYEQYF. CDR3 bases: TGTGCCAGCTCACCAGGGACTAGCGGGACGTACGAGCAGTACTTC.

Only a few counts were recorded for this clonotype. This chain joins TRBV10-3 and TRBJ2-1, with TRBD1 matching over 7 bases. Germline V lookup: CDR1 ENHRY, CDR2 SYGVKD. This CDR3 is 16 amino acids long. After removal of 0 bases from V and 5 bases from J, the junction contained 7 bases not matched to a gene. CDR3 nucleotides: TGTGCCATCAGTGAGTCGGGACAGACGTTGAACAATGAGCAGTTCTTC. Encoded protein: CAISESGQTLNNEQFF.

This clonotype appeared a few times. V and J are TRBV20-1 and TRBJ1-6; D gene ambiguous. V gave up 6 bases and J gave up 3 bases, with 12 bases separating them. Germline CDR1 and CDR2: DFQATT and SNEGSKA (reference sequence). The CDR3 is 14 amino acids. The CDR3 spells CSALVGIYNSPLHF. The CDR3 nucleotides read TGCAGTGCCCTCGTGGGGATCTATAATTCACCCCTCCACTTT.

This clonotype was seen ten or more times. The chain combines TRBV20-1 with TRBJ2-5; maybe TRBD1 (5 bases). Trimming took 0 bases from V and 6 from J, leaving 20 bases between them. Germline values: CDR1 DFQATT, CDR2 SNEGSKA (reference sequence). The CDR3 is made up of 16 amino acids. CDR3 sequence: CSARDSGSGLEKTQYF. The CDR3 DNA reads TGCAGTGCTAGAGATTCTGGCTCAGGGTTGGAAAAGACCCAGTACTTC.

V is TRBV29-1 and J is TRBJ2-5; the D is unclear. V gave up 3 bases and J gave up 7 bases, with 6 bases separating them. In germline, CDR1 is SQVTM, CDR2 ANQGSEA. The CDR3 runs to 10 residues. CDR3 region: CSVDAGTQYF. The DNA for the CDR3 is TGCAGCGTTGACGCTGGGACCCAGTACTTC.

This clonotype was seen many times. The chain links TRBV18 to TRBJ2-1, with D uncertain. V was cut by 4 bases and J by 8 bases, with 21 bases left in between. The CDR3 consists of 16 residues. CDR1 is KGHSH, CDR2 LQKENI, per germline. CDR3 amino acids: CASSLRSILVTYEQFF. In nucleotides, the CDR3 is TGTGCCAGCTCACTAAGGTCAATCTTAGTTACCTATGAGCAGTTCTTC.

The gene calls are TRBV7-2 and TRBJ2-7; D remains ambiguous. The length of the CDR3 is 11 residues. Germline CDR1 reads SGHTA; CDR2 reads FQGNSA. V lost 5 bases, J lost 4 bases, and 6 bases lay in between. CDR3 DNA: TGTGCCAGCAGCACCCAGTACGAGCAGTACTTC. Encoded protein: CASSTQYEQYF.

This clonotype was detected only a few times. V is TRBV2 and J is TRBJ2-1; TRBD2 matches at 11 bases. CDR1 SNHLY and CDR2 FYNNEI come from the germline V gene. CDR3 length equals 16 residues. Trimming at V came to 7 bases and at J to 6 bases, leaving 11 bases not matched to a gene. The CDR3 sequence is CASTRLAGGGGNEQFF. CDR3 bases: TGTGCCAGCACAAGGCTAGCGGGAGGTGGTGGCAATGAGCAGTTCTTC.

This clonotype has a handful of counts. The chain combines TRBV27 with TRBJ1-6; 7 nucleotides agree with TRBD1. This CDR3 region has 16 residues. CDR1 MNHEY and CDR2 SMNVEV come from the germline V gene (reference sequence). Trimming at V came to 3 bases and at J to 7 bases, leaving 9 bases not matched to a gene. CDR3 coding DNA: TGTGCCAGCAGTTTCCACTCGACAGGGAACAATTCACCCCTCCACTTT. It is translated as CASSFHSTGNNSPLHF.

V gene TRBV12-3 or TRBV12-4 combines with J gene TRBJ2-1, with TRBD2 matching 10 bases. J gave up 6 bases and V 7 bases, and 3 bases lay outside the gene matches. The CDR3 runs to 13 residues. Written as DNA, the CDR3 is TGTGCCAGCACTAGCGGGAGCGGCAATGAGCAGTTCTTC. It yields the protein CASTSGSGNEQFF.

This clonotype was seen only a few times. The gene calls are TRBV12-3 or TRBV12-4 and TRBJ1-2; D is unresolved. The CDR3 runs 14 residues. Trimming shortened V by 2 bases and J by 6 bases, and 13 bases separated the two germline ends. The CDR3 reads CASSLRSRWDGYTF. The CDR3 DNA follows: TGTGCCAGCAGTTTACGGAGCAGGTGGGATGGCTACACCTTC.

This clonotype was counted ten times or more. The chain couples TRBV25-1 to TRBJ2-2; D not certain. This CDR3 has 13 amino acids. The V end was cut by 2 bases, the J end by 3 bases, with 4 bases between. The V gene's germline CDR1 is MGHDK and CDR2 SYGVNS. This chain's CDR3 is CASSELDTGELFF. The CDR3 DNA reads TGTGCCAGCAGTGAACTAGACACCGGGGAGCTGTTTTTT.

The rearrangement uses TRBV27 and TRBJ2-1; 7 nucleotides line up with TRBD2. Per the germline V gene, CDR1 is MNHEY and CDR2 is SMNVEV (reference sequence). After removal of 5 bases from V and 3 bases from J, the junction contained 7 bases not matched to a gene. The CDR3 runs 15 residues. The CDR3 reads CASSLGSGDYNEQFF. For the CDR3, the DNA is TGTGCCAGCAGTCTGGGAAGCGGGGACTACAATGAGCAGTTCTTC.

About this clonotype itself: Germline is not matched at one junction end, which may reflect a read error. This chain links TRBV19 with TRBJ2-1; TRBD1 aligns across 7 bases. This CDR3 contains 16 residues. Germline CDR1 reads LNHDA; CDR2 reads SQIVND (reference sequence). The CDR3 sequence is CVSSRTPGQLYNEQFF. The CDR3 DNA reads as TGTGTCAGTAGTAGGACTCCGGGACAGCTGTACAATGAGCAGTTCTTC.

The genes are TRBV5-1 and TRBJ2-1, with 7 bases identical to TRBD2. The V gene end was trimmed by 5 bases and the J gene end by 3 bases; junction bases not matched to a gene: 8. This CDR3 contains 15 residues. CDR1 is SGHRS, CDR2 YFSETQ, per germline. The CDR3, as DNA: TGCGCCAGCAGTACGGCGGGAGCCGGCTACAATGAGCAGTTCTTC. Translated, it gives CASSTAGAGYNEQFF.

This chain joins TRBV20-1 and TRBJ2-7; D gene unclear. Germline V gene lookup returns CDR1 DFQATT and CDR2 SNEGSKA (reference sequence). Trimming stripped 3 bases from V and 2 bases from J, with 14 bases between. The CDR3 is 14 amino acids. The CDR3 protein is CSASGPDRAYEQYF. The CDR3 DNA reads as TGCAGTGCTAGTGGCCCCGACCGAGCCTACGAGCAGTACTTC.

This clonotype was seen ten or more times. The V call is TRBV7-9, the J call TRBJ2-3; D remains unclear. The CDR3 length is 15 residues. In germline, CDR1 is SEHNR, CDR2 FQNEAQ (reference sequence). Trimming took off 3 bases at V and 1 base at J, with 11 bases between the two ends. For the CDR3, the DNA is TGTGCCAGCAGCTTTCAAATGTCAGGCACAGATACGCAGTATTTT. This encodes CASSFQMSGTDTQYF.

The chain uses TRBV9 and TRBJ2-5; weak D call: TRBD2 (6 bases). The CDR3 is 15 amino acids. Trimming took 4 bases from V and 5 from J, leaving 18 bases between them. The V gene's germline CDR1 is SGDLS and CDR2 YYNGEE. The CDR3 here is CASSPDSSAGETQYF. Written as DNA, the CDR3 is TGTGCCAGCAGCCCAGATTCTAGCGCGGGGGAGACCCAGTACTTC.

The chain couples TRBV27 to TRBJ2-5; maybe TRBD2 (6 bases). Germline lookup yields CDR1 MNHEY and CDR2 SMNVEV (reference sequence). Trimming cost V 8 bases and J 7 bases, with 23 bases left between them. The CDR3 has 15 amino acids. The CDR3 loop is CASGADSGLSGTQYF. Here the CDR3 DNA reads TGTGCCAGCGGGGCAGATAGCGGACTATCGGGGACCCAGTACTTC.

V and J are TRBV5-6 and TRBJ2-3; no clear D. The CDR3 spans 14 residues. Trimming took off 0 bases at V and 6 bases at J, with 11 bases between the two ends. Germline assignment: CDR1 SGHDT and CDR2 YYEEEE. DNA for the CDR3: TGTGCCAGCAGCTTGGGAGGTTTTTCGGATACGCAGTATTTT. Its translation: CASSLGGFSDTQYF.